The source of this TCR beta chain is a study of T cell changes during pregnancy in multiple sclerosis. Germline lookup yields CDR1 SGHRS and CDR2 YFSETQ. The trim removed 3 bases at V and 7 bases at J, leaving 6 bases unmatched. This CDR3 contains 15 residues. Clones were read by immunoSEQ multiplex PCR, and TCRdb kept only the in-frame ones, dropping some. The data contain approximately 40,000 clones, more than 80% of them seen just once; the ten biggest clones take up around 0.64%. The sequence came from a female donor with multiple sclerosis, enrolled in a pregnancy study. The input for sequencing was CD4+ T cells from peripheral blood mononuclear cells, taken before pregnancy. This chain connects TRBV5-1 to TRBJ2-1, with 11 nucleotides matching TRBD2. The CDR3 loop reads CASSSTSGTGNEQFF. The CDR3 coding sequence is TGCGCCAGCAGCTCGACTAGCGGGACAGGGAATGAGCAGTTCTTC.